A single sample is the source of the 12 T cell receptor beta chains below, sequenced in a study of T cells in Graves' hyperthyroidism and ophthalmopathy. The investigators amplified TCR beta CDR3 regions from RNA transcripts. First-round RT-PCR of the TCR CDR3 relied on the HTBI primer set. MiXCR, applied by TCRdb to the multiplex PCR reads, yields one record per CDR3 protein. The sample holds 550,000 to 700,000 distinct CDR3 sequences, 14% to 15% seen once. Material: blood. Source of these receptors: a woman between 40 and 50 years old with Graves' ophthalmopathy.

This clonotype was picked up many times. V is TRBV9 and J is TRBJ2-5; 10 bases are shared with TRBD1. The V gene end was trimmed by 4 bases and the J gene end by 3 bases; junction bases not matched to a gene: 9. The CDR3 loop spans 16 amino acids. Germline V lookup: CDR1 SGDLS, CDR2 YYNGEE. The CDR3 region has the DNA TGTGCCAGCAGCCTCAGTCCCGGGACAGGGGAAGAGACCCAGTACTTC. As protein: CASSLSPGTGEETQYF.

This clonotype was seen a few times. The chain has TRBV28 and TRBJ2-3; tentatively, D is TRBD2 (6 bases). The V gene's germline CDR1 is MDHEN and CDR2 SYDVKM. Trimming shortened V by 4 bases and J by 5 bases, and 19 bases separated the two germline ends. CDR3 length: 16 residues. The CDR3 nucleotides read TGTGCCAGCAGTTCGATCCTAGCGAAAGGGAAAGATACGCAGTATTTT. Translating it yields CASSSILAKGKDTQYF. Drawing the rest from reference TRBV28 and TRBJ2-3, the complete variable domain is DVKVTQSSRYLVKRTGEKVFLECVQDMDHENMFWYRQDPGLGLRLIYFSYDVKMKEKGDIPEGYSVSREKKERFSLILESASTNQTSMYLCASSSILAKGKDTQYFGPGTRLTVL.

This chain uses TRBV20-1 with TRBJ2-7; 9 bases match TRBD2. Germline CDR1 reads DFQATT; CDR2 reads SNEGSKA (reference sequence). This CDR3 has 15 amino acids. V was pared by 4 bases and J by 4 bases, with 11 bases of the junction left unmatched. The CDR3: CSAKDGRAGGYEQYF. Here the CDR3 DNA reads TGCAGTGCTAAAGATGGCAGGGCGGGAGGGTACGAGCAGTACTTC.

This clonotype has a count of ten or more. V is TRBV4-3 and J is TRBJ2-1; TRBD2 might be the D (5 bases). CDR3 length equals 16 residues. Trimming pared 1 base from V and 0 bases from J, leaving 10 bases between. In germline, CDR1 is LGHNA, CDR2 YSLEER. This CDR3 is CASSQGNGGSYNEQFF. CDR3 DNA: TGCGCCAGCAGCCAAGGGAACGGAGGCTCCTACAATGAGCAGTTCTTC.

This clonotype was seen a handful of times. This chain connects TRBV12-3 or TRBV12-4 to TRBJ1-2; no reliable D call. The CDR3 has 14 residues. V lost 7 bases and J lost 7, with 19 bases in between. Here the CDR3 reads CASIDRGSQSGYTF. CDR3 in DNA: TGTGCCAGCATTGACCGAGGGAGTCAATCTGGCTACACCTTC.

This sequence joins TRBV19 and TRBJ2-7; TRBD1 aligns across 7 bases. V dropped 2 bases and J dropped 2; count of bases not matched to a gene: 6. Germline V gene sequence: CDR1 LNHDA, CDR2 SQIVND (reference sequence). The CDR3 contains 15 residues. CDR3 residues: CASSIQGEAPYEQYF. CDR3 bases: TGTGCCAGTAGTATACAGGGGGAAGCACCCTACGAGCAGTACTTC.

The gene calls are TRBV6-2 or TRBV6-3 and TRBJ2-2, with 10 bases identical to TRBD2. The ends lost 2 bases at V and 0 bases at J; junction bases unmatched: 6. The CDR3 runs to 18 residues. From germline, CDR1 is MNHEY and CDR2 SVGEGT. DNA of the CDR3: TGTGCCAGCAGTTACGTGGGAGCGGGAGGGCCGAACACCGGGGAGCTGTTTTTT. Translated: CASSYVGAGGPNTGELFF.

This chain links TRBV27 with TRBJ1-2; no clear D. The CDR3 length is 14 residues. V was pared by 5 bases and J by 0 bases, with 10 bases between. The germline CDR1 and CDR2 sequences are MNHEY and SMNVEV (reference sequence). In nucleotides, the CDR3 is TGTGCCAGCAGTCCCCCCCCCCCTAACTATGGCTACACCTTC. Residues: CASSPPPPNYGYTF.

At least ten counts were recorded for this clonotype. The chain combines TRBV11-2 with TRBJ2-5, with D uncertain. V lost 2 bases to trimming and J lost 5 bases, with 9 bases between them. Germline V gene data show CDR1 as SGHAT and CDR2 as FQNNGV. This CDR3 is built from 13 residues. The CDR3 region has the DNA TGTGCCAGCAGCTTAAGGCTCACGGAGACCCAGTACTTC. Its protein is CASSLRLTETQYF.

This clonotype appeared many times. CDR3 loop: CASSSRQGSGNTIYF. CDR3 coding DNA: TGTGCCAGTAGTTCTCGACAGGGATCAGGAAACACCATATATTTT. The V and J genes are TRBV19 and TRBJ1-3; 7 positions agree with TRBD1. CDR3 size: 15 residues. J gave up 4 bases and V 5 bases, and 8 bases lay outside the gene matches. Per germline, CDR1 LNHDA and CDR2 SQIVND (reference sequence).

This clonotype has ten or more counts. The V call is TRBV28, the J call TRBJ2-2; D uncertain. CDR3 size: 15 residues. Germline-derived CDR1 and CDR2 are MDHEN and SYDVKM. Trimming took 7 bases from V and 4 from J, leaving 16 bases between them. The chain's CDR3 is CASTPVWVSTGELFF. The CDR3 bases are TGTGCCAGCACCCCCGTATGGGTGTCCACCGGGGAGCTGTTTTTT. Looking up the rest from reference TRBV28 and TRBJ2-2 gives the full variable domain: DVKVTQSSRYLVKRTGEKVFLECVQDMDHENMFWYRQDPGLGLRLIYFSYDVKMKEKGDIPEGYSVSREKKERFSLILESASTNQTSMYLCASTPVWVSTGELFFGEGSRLTVL.

The J gene is TRBJ2-5, the V gene TRBV30, with TRBD2 matching over 15 bases. The CDR3 length is 16 residues. The V and J ends lost 3 bases and 5 bases, in that order; junction bases with no gene match: 7. Looked up from germline, CDR1 is GTSNPN and CDR2 is SVGIG (reference sequence). CDR3 region: CAWSAGLAGGGETQYF. The CDR3 DNA is TGTGCCTGGAGCGCGGGACTAGCGGGAGGAGGGGAGACCCAGTACTTC.